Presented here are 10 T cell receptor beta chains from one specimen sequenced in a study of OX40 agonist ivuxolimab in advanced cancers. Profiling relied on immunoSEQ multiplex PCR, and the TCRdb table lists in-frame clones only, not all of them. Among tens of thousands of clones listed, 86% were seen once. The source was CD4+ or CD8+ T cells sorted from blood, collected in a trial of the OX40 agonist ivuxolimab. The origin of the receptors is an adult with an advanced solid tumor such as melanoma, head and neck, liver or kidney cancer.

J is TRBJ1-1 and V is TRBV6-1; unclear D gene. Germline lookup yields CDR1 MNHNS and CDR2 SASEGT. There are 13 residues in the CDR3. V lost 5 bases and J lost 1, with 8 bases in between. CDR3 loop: CASSRAPNTEAFF. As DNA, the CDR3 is TGTGCCAGCAGTCGGGCTCCGAACACTGAAGCTTTCTTT.

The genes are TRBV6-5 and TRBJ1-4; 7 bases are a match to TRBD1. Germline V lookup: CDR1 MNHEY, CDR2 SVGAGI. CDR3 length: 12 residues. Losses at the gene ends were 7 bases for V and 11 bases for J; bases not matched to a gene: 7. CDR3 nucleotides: TGTGCCAGCAAAACAGGGGAAGGGAAACTGTTTTTT. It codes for CASKTGEGKLFF.

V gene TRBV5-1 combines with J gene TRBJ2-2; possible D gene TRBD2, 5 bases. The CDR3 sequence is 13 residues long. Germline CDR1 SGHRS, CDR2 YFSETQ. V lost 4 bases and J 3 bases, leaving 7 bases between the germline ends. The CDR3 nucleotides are TGCGCCAGCAGCCCGGGGTACACCGGGGAGCTGTTTTTT. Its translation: CASSPGYTGELFF.

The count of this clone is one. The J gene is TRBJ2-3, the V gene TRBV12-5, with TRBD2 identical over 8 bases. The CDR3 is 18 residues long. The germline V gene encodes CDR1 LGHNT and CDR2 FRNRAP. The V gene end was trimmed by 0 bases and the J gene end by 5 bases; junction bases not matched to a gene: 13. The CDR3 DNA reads TGTGCTAGTGGTTTGGTACGAGACGGGAGGGCCGGGGTAGATACGCAGTATTTT. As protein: CASGLVRDGRAGVDTQYF.

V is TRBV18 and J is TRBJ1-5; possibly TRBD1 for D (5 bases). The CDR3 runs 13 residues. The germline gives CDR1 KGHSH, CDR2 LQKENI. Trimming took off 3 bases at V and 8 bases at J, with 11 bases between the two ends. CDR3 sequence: CASSPAGPEPQHF. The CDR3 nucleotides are TGTGCCAGCTCACCCGCGGGGCCCGAGCCCCAGCATTTT.

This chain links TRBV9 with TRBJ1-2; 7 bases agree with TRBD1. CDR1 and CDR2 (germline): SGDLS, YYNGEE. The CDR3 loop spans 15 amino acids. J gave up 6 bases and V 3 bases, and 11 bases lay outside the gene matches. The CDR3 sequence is CASSATRTTGNGYTF. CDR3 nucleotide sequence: TGTGCCAGCAGCGCTACACGAACGACAGGGAATGGCTACACCTTC.

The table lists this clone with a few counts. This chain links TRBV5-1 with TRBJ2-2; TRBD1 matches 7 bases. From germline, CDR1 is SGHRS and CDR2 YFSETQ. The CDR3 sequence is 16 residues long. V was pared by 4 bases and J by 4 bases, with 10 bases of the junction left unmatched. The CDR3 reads CASSASLGQSTGELFF. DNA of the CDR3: TGCGCCAGCAGCGCGTCCCTGGGACAGTCCACCGGGGAGCTGTTTTTT.

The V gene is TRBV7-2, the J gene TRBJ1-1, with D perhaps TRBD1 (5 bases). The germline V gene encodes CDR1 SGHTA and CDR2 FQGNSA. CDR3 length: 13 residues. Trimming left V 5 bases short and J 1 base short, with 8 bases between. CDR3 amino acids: CASSRDRNTEAFF. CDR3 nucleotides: TGTGCCAGCAGCCGCGACAGGAACACTGAAGCTTTCTTT.

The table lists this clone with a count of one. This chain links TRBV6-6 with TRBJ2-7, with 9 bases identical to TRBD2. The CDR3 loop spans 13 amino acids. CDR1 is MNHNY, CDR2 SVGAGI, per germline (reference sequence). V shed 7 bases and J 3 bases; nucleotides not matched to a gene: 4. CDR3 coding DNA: TGTGCCAGCAAGGGAGCGGGAGGCTACGAGCAGTACTTC. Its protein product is CASKGAGGYEQYF.

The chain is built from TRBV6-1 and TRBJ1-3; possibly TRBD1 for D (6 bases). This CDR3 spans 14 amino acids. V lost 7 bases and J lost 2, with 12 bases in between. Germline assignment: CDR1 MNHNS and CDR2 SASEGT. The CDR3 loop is CASTTGRAGNTIYF. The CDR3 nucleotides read TGTGCCAGCACTACAGGGAGGGCTGGAAACACCATATATTTT.